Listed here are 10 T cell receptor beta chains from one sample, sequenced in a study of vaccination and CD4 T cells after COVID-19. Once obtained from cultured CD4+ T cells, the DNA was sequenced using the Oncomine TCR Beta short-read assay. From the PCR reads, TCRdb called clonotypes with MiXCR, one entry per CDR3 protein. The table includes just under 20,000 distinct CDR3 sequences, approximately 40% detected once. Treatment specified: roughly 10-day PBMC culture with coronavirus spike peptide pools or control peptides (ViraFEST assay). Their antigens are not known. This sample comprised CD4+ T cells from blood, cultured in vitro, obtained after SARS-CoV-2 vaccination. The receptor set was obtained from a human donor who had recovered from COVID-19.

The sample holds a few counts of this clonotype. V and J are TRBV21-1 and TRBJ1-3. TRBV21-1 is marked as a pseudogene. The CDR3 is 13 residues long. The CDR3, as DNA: TGTGCCTCAAGGGAGGCTTCTGGAAACACCATATATTTT. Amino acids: CASREASGNTIYF.

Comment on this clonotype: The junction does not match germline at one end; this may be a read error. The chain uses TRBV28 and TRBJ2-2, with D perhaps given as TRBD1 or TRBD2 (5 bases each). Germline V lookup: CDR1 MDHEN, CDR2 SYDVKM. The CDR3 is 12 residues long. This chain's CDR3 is CVSRERTGELFF. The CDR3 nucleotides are TGTGTCAGCAGGGAGCGAACCGGGGAGCTGTTTTTT.

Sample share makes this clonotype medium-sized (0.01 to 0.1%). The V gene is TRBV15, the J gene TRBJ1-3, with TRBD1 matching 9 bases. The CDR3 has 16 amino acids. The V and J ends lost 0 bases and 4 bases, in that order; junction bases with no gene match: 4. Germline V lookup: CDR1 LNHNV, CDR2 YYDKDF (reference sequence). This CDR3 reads CATSRDPGTGGNTIYF. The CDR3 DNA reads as TGTGCCACCAGCAGAGATCCGGGGACAGGGGGAAACACCATATATTTT.

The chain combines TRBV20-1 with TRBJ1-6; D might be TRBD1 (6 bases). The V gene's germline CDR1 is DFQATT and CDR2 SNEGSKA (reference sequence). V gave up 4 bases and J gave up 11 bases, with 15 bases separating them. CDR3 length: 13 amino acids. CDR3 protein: CSATKETGPPLHF. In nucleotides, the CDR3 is TGCAGTGCTACAAAAGAAACAGGGCCACCCCTCCACTTT.

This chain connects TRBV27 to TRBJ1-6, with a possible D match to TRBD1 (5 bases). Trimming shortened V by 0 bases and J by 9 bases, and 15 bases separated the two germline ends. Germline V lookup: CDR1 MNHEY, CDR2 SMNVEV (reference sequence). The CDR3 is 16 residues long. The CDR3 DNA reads TGTGCCAGCAGTTTATCGGTCAGGGAGGTCAGTTCACCCCTCCACTTT. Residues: CASSLSVREVSSPLHF.

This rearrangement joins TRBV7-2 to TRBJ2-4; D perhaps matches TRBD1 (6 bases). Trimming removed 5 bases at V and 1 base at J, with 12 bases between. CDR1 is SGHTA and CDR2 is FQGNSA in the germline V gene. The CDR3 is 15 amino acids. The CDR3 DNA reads TGTGCCAGCAGCGCCCCAGGGGAGGCCAAAAACATTCAGTACTTC. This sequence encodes CASSAPGEAKNIQYF.

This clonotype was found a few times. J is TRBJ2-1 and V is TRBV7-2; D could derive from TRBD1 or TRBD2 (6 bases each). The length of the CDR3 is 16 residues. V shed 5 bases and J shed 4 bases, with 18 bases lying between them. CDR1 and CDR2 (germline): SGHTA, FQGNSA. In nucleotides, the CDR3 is TGTGCCAGCAGCCCGCGCGGGGACACTGAATACAATGAGCAGTTCTTC. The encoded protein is CASSPRGDTEYNEQFF.

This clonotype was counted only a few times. CDR3 sequence: CASSLGVGELFF. As DNA, the CDR3 is TGTGCCAGCAGCTTAGGGGTCGGGGAGCTGTTTTTT. This chain joins TRBV11-3 and TRBJ2-2; D ambiguous. From germline, CDR1 is SGHNT and CDR2 YENEEA. The CDR3 has 12 residues. Trimming removed 1 base at V and 7 bases at J, with 4 bases between.

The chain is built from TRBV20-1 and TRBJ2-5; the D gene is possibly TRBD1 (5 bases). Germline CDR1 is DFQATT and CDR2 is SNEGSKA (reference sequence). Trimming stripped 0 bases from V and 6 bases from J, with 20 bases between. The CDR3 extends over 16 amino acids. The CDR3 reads CSARDETRGSRKTQYF. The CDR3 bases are TGCAGTGCTAGAGACGAGACAAGGGGCAGCCGGAAGACCCAGTACTTC.

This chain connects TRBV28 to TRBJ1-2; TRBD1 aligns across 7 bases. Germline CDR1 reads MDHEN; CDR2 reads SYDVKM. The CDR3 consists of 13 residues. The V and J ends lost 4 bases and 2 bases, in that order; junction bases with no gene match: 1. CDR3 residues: CASSSGGNYGYTF. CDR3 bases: TGTGCCAGCAGTTCAGGGGGGAACTATGGCTACACCTTC.